This TCR beta chain came from a study of shared clonotypes between healthy human individuals. The CDR3 runs 13 residues. V shed 2 bases, J shed 5 bases, and the junction held 1 base outside the gene matches. Germline CDR1 and CDR2: SGHDT and YYEEEE. The CD4+ fraction was divided into a CD45RA+ naive subset and a CD45RA-negative memory subset. Here immunoSEQ multiplex PCR was the method, and the copy in TCRdb shows in-frame clones only, minus some. The table includes fewer than 1.4 million clones, 78% detected once. The sample consisted of memory CD4+ T cells from PBMCs. Subset here: CD45RA-negative fraction. The receptor was derived from a man in his late teens or twenties in good health. Some clones in this sample may be carry-over from other donors' samples. The V gene is TRBV5-6, the J gene TRBJ1-2, with 9 bases that match TRBD1. CDR3 region: CASSFGTGYGYTF. DNA for the CDR3: TGTGCCAGCAGCTTCGGGACAGGGTATGGCTACACCTTC.